These T cell receptor beta chains were read from a single sample in a study of early T cells in non-severe SARS-CoV-2 infection. TCRdb itself ran the 5' RACE reads through MiXCR, one entry per CDR3 protein. The sample has about 33,000 distinct CDR3 sequences, less than 5.5% seen once. Sequencing input: whole blood. Source of these receptors: an adult who was a healthcare worker with PCR-confirmed SARS-CoV-2 infection or an uninfected control (not recorded which). Each CDR3 is given with its conserved first and last residue. A D gene is named only where the DNA matches it firmly. The size of a clone is reported for some rows only, either as once, few or many, or as a class for expanded clones.

TRBD1	TRBV29-1	TRBJ1-1	NA	TGCAGCGTTGAAGATCTTGGAGGGGGCAAAGCTTTCTTT	CSVEDLGGGKAFF
NA	TRBV7-8	TRBJ1-6	many	TGTGCCAGCAGCTTAGTAAAAGGGACCTATAATTCACCCCTCCACTTT	CASSLVKGTYNSPLHF
TRBD2	TRBV4-1	TRBJ2-7	many	TGCGCCAGCAGCCCCGTTCCGGGAGGACTTAGTTACGAACAGTACTTC	CASSPVPGGLSYEQYF
TRBD1	TRBV12-3/TRBV12-4	TRBJ2-6	NA	TGTGCCAGCATCCCCCGGGACAGGGTCTCTGGGGCCAACGTCCTGACTTTC	CASIPRDRVSGANVLTF
NA	TRBV19	TRBJ2-1	many	TGTGCCAGTAACGAATCGCCGGGGGAAGTCCATGAGCAGTTCTTC	CASNESPGEVHEQFF
NA	TRBV27	TRBJ1-1	many	TGTGCCAGCAGTTGGGCCGTAGGGGTCACTGAAGCTTTCTTT	CASSWAVGVTEAFF
TRBD1	TRBV27	TRBJ2-1	few	TGTGCCAGCAACTCCGGGACAGGGGTTCCTGAGCAGTTCTTC	CASNSGTGVPEQFF
NA	TRBV11-2	TRBJ1-1	many	TGTGCCAGCAGTTTGGCGAGGAACACTGAAGCTTTCTTT	CASSLARNTEAFF
NA	TRBV11-1	TRBJ2-1	few	TGTGCCATCACCCCCCGAGCGGGTTACAATGAGCAGTTCTTC	CAITPRAGYNEQFF
TRBD1	TRBV29-1	TRBJ1-1	many	TGCAGCGTACCCGGGACAGGGGGGGGTGAAGCTTTCTTT	CSVPGTGGGEAFF
TRBD1	TRBV7-8	TRBJ1-1	many	TGTGCCAGCATTGGGGACAGGGGCATGAACACTGAAGCTTTCTTT	CASIGDRGMNTEAFF
NA	TRBV18	TRBJ2-3	many	TGTGCCAGCTCCCTAGGGCCCCGGAACACAGATACGCAGTATTTT	CASSLGPRNTDTQYF
NA	TRBV9	TRBJ1-5	many	TGTGCCAGCAGCGTAGGGTCGGTTGCTCAGCCCCAGCATTTT	CASSVGSVAQPQHF
NA	TRBV2	TRBJ1-1	NA	TGTGCCAGCAGTGAAGTCAAGGGGTGGACTGAAGCTTTCTTT	CASSEVKGWTEAFF
NA	TRBV5-4	TRBJ1-1	NA	TGTGCCAGTGGAGGTGGTCTAACTGAAGCTTTCTTT	CASGGGLTEAFF
NA	TRBV6-5	TRBJ1-1	few	TGTGCCAGCAGTTACTCGAAGGGGCGAGTCTTGAACACTGAAGCTTTCTTT	CASSYSKGRVLNTEAFF
NA	TRBV6-2/TRBV6-3	TRBJ2-7	NA	TGTGCCAGCAAAGGGAAAGCCTACGAGCAGTACTTC	CASKGKAYEQYF
NA	TRBV18	TRBJ1-5	NA	TGTGCCAGCTCACCACCAAGCTCCAATCAGCCCCAGCATTTT	CASSPPSSNQPQHF
NA	TRBV19	TRBJ2-3	NA	TGTGCCAGTAGTAAGTCTTCGGGGGGCCGGGGCACAGATACGCAGTATTTT	CASSKSSGGRGTDTQYF
NA	TRBV4-1	TRBJ1-1	many	TGCGCCAGCAGGGGTCCGTTGAGGGACACTGAAGCTTTCTTT	CASRGPLRDTEAFF
NA	TRBV29-1	TRBJ2-7	NA	TGCAGCGTTGTGTTTTCGCGCCGGGGACAGCAGTACTTC	CSVVFSRRGQQYF
NA	TRBV6-5	TRBJ1-1	many	TGTGCCAGCAGTTACCCCGGTAGCACTGAAGCTTTCTTT	CASSYPGSTEAFF
NA	TRBV5-1	TRBJ2-1	few	TGCGCCAGCAGCTGGGGCCCAGGGAACAATGAGCAGTTCTTC	CASSWGPGNNEQFF
NA	TRBV24-1	TRBJ2-3	many	TGTGCCACCAGTGATCGGACTAGCACAGATACGCAGTATTTT	CATSDRTSTDTQYF
NA	TRBV12-3/TRBV12-4	TRBJ2-6	many	TGTGCCAGCAGTCCCCCTGCGGCTGGGGCCAACGTCCTGACTTTC	CASSPPAAGANVLTF
NA	TRBV28	TRBJ1-6	many	TGTGCCAGCAGTTTATGGGGAGGGTCGGGTAATTCACCCCTCCACTTT	CASSLWGGSGNSPLHF
NA	TRBV4-3	TRBJ1-6	many	TGCGCCAGCAGACAAAGTACCGCGGCCTATAATTCACCCCTCCACTTT	CASRQSTAAYNSPLHF
NA	TRBV15	TRBJ2-5	many	TGTGCCACCAGCAGAGATGTAGGGGGTTCGGAGACCCAGTACTTC	CATSRDVGGSETQYF
NA	TRBV7-6	TRBJ2-7	few	TGTGCCAGCAGCTTAGCGGAGGGCACCTACGAGCAGTACTTC	CASSLAEGTYEQYF
NA	TRBV20-1	TRBJ1-1	NA	TGCAGTGCTAGGCGGGGGAGAGACACTGAAGCTTTCTTT	CSARRGRDTEAFF
NA	TRBV12-3/TRBV12-4	TRBJ1-2	many	TGTGCCAGCAGTCCTGATCTAGGGGGCTACACCTTC	CASSPDLGGYTF
NA	TRBV12-3/TRBV12-4	TRBJ1-2	few	TGTGCCAGCAGTTCGGGTCGGCGCTATGGCTACACCTTC	CASSSGRRYGYTF
NA	TRBV7-9	TRBJ1-6	many	TGTGCCAGCAGCACCCCTTCCCATTCACCCCTCCACTTT	CASSTPSHSPLHF
NA	TRBV18	TRBJ1-1	many	TGTGCCAGCTCACTGGGATCCGACACTGAAGCTTTCTTT	CASSLGSDTEAFF
TRBD1	TRBV4-3	TRBJ2-5	many	TGCGCCAGCAGCCAAGATTTGTCACAGGGGGCCTCCCAAGAGACCCAGTACTTC	CASSQDLSQGASQETQYF
TRBD2	TRBV10-1	TRBJ2-5	many	TGCGCCAGCAGCGATCAAGCGGGGATAGAGACCCAGTACTTC	CASSDQAGIETQYF
TRBD2	TRBV7-3	TRBJ2-5	few	TGTGCCAGCAGCCCCGGAAGGGCCGGGGGGTTAGAGACCCAGTACTTC	CASSPGRAGGLETQYF
NA	TRBV7-9	TRBJ2-1	NA	TGTGCCAGCAGCTTGGCCAGGCAGGTCAATGAGCAGTTCTTC	CASSLARQVNEQFF
NA	TRBV9	TRBJ2-4	many	TGTGCCAGCAGCCCCAAACCCAACAGGGACCTAGCCAAAAACATTCAGTACTTC	CASSPKPNRDLAKNIQYF
NA	TRBV7-2	TRBJ2-2	many	TGTGCCAGCCAGGATCCCGGGGGTGTTTTATTGAACACCGGGGAGCTGTTTTTT	CASQDPGGVLLNTGELFF
NA	TRBV20-1	TRBJ2-5	NA	TGCAGTGCTCGCGACTTCCGGGGACAAGAGACCCAGTACTTC	CSARDFRGQETQYF
NA	TRBV20-1	TRBJ2-3	many	TGCAGTGCTTCCGGCCCGGGGGGCACAGATACGCAGTATTTT	CSASGPGGTDTQYF
NA	TRBV20-1	TRBJ2-1	many	TGCAGTGCTAGGGGTTTTGTAGTAGATGAGCAGTTCTTC	CSARGFVVDEQFF
NA	TRBV3-1	TRBJ2-7	many	TGTGCCAGCAGCCGCGGCTACGAGCAGTACTTC	CASSRGYEQYF
NA	TRBV18	TRBJ2-1	few	TGTGCCAGCTCACCACGCGGGGGCTTTTCCTACAATGAGCAGTTCTTC	CASSPRGGFSYNEQFF
TRBD1	TRBV5-1	TRBJ2-7	few	TGCGCCAGCAGCCCCGGACAGGGAGTAGCTTACGAGCAGTACTTC	CASSPGQGVAYEQYF
TRBD2	TRBV6-5	TRBJ2-7	many	TGTGCCAGCAGACCCCCAGGTTCAGCGGGGTCCTACGAGCAGTACTTC	CASRPPGSAGSYEQYF
TRBD1	TRBV7-6	TRBJ2-1	few	TGTGCCAGCAGCCGCGGACAGGGGCTCTCGAATGAGCAGTTCTTC	CASSRGQGLSNEQFF
TRBD1	TRBV2	TRBJ1-6	many	TGTGCCAGCAGTGCCTCCACAGGGGCCAATTCACCCCTCCACTTT	CASSASTGANSPLHF
NA	TRBV20-1	TRBJ2-5	few	TGCAGTGCTAGTTTGGCGGCAGTTACAGGTGAAGAGACCCAGTACTTC	CSASLAAVTGEETQYF
NA	TRBV2	TRBJ1-5	many	TGTGCCAGCACCTATCCGGCCGGCAATCAGCCCCAGCATTTT	CASTYPAGNQPQHF
TRBD1	TRBV19	TRBJ1-5	many	TGTGCCAGTAGTCCTACAGGGGAGGCTCAGCCCCAGCATTTT	CASSPTGEAQPQHF
TRBD2	TRBV11-2	TRBJ2-5	many	TGTGCCAGCAGCCGGACTAGCGATCGCCCGGGGACCCAGTACTTC	CASSRTSDRPGTQYF